This T cell receptor beta chain was found in a study of cytomegalovirus exposure and HLA in healthy donors. As for this clone: Its antigen is not identified. The junction and the germline gene differ at one end; a read error may be behind it. Distinct nucleotide sequences in the sample also encode this CDR3.

The CDR3 loop spans 15 amino acids. The V gene's germline CDR1 is MRHNA and CDR2 SNTAGT. PCR used 60 Vbeta primers and 13 Jbeta primers. This table comes from immunoSEQ multiplex PCR, and its TCRdb copy is limited to in-frame clones, with some not included. Altogether some 110,000 clones are present, around 75% being singletons, with the ten largest covering about 6.9%. Study observations and caveats: Most TCR sequences were rare, but some public TCRs occurred in many donors. Roughly uniform sequencing depth across donors was assumed, possibly incorrectly. At a 0.05 false discovery rate, a later analysis found 16,951 TCR beta sequences to be associated with HLA alleles.

Donors were nominally healthy when sampled, though unrecorded immune exposures were likely. This TCR derives from a man in his thirties or forties in good health and CMV-seropositive. Sample: PBMCs. This sequence joins TRBV6-4 and TRBJ2-4; the match to TRBD2 covers 8 bases. CDR3 coding DNA: TGTGCCAGCAGCGACTCCCCGGGGGGGCTTGACATTCAGTACTTC. Translated, it gives CASSDSPGGLDIQYF.